The present TCR beta chain was sequenced within a study of T-cell reconstitution after alpha-beta-depleted transplantation in children. Germline V gene sequence: CDR1 SGHRS, CDR2 YFSETQ. Trimming cost V 4 bases and J 0 bases, with 8 bases left between them. CDR3 length: 13 residues. At least ten counts were recorded for this clonotype. Unique molecular identifiers were incorporated into the prepared TCRbeta library. TCRdb reanalysed the PCR reads using MiXCR and keeps one entry per CDR3 protein. The sample gives approximately 210,000 distinct CDR3 sequences, just over 14% of which show up once; less than 15% is in the top ten.

This TCR was sampled from a human donor who donated a stem cell graft to a child with acute lymphoblastic leukemia. This sequence joins TRBV5-1 and TRBJ2-7; no clear D gene. This specimen consisted of PBMCs from the stem cell graft donor, obtained from the stem cell graft. CDR3 DNA: TGCGCCAGCAGCGGGGTAAGCTCCTACGAGCAGTACTTC. Its translation: CASSGVSSYEQYF.